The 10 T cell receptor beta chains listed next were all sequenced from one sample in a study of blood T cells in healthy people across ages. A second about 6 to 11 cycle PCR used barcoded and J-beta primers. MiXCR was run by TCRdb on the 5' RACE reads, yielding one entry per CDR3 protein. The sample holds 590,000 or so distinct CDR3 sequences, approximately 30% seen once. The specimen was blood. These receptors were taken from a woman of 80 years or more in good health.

CDR3 in amino acids: CASSSLAGPQETQYF. The DNA for the CDR3 is TGCGCCAGCAGCTCCCTAGCAGGGCCTCAAGAGACCCAGTACTTC. The V call is TRBV5-1, the J call TRBJ2-5; D might be TRBD1 or TRBD2, each matching 5 bases. Trimming left V 3 bases short and J 2 bases short, with 14 bases between. The CDR3 length is 15 residues. The V gene's germline CDR1 is SGHRS and CDR2 YFSETQ.

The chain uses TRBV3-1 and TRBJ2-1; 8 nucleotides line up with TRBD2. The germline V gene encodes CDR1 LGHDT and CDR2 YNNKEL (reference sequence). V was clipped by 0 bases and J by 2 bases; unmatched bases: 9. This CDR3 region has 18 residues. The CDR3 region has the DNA TGTGCCAGCAGCCAAGATTGCAATTGGCGGGGGGCCTACAATGAGCAGTTCTTC. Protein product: CASSQDCNWRGAYNEQFF.

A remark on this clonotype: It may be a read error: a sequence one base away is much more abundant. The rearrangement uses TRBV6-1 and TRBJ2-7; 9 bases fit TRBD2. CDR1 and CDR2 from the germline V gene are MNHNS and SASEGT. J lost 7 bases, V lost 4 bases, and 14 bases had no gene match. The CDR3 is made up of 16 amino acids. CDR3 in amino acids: CASSATLAGMGNEQYF. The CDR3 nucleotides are TGTGCCAGCAGTGCAACCCTAGCGGGGATGGGCAATGAGCAGTACTTC.

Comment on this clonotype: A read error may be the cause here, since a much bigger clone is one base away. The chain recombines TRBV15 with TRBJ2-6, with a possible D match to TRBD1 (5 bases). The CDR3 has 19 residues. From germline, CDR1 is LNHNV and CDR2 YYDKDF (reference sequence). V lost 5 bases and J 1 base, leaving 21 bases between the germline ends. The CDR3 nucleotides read TGTGCCACCAGCGGTCTGGACAACAAGTTGCTTTCTGGGGCCAACGTCCTGACTTTC. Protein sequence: CATSGLDNKLLSGANVLTF.

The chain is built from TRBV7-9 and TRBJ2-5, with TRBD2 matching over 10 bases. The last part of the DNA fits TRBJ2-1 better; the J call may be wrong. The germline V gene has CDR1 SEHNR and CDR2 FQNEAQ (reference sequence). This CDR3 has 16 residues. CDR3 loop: CASSLGASGGQETQFF. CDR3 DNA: TGTGCCAGCAGCTTAGGGGCTAGCGGGGGCCAAGAGACCCAGTTCTTC.

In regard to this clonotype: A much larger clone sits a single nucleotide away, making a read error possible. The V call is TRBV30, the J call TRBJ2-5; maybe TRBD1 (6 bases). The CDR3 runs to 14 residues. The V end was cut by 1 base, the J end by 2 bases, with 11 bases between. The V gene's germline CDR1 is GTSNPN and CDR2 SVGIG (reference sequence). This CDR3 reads CAWSGLDRQETQYF. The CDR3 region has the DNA TGTGCCTGGAGTGGGTTGGACAGACAAGAGACCCAGTACTTC.

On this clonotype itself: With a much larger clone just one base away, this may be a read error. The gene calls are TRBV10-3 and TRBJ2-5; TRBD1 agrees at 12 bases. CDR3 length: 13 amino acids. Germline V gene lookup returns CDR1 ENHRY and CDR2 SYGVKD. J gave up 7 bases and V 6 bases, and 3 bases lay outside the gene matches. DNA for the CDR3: TGTGCCATCAGGGAGGGACAGGGGGCGACCCAGTACTTC. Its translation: CAIREGQGATQYF.

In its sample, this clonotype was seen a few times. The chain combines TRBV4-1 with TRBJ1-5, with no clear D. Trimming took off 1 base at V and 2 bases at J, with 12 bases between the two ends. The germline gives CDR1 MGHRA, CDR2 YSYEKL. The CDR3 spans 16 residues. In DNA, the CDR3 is TGCGCCAGCAGCCAAGGGACCGCCCCGGGCAATCAGCCCCAGCATTTT. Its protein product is CASSQGTAPGNQPQHF.

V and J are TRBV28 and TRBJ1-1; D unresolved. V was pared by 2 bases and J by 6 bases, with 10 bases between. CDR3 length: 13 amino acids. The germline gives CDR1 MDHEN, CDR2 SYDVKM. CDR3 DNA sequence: TGTGCCAGCAGTTTAACAGTCAGCTCTGAAGCTTTCTTT. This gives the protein CASSLTVSSEAFF.

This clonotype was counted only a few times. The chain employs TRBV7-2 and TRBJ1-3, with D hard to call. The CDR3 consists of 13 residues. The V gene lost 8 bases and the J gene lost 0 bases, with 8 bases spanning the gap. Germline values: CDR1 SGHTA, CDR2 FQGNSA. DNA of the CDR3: TGTGCCAGCGGGGAGGGCTCTGGAAACACCATATATTTT. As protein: CASGEGSGNTIYF. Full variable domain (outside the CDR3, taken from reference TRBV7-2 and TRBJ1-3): GAGVSQSPSNKVTEKGKDVELRCDPISGHTALYWYRQSLGQGLEFLIYFQGNSAPDKSGLPSDRFSAERTGGSVSTLTIQRTQQEDSAVYLCASGEGSGNTIYFGEGSWLTVV.